Presented here are 5 T cell receptor beta chains from one specimen sequenced in a study of cytomegalovirus exposure and HLA in healthy donors. Profiling relied on immunoSEQ multiplex PCR, and the TCRdb table lists in-frame clones only, not all of them. The sample has 150,000 to 200,000 clones, roughly 86% seen once. The material sequenced was PBMCs. Receptor source: a woman between 18 and 29 years old in good health and CMV-seronegative.

V gene TRBV13 combines with J gene TRBJ2-2, with 8 positions matching TRBD2. Germline CDR1 and CDR2: PRHDT and FYEKMQ (reference sequence). Unmatched junction bases numbered 2, after V lost 2 bases and J lost 3 bases. The CDR3 runs 15 residues. CDR3 nucleotide sequence: TGTGCCAGCAGCTTATTACTAGCGGACACCGGGGAGCTGTTTTTT. It is translated as CASSLLLADTGELFF.

With regard to this clone: Mismatch with germline at one junction end may stem from a read error. The chain links TRBV5-4 to TRBJ1-4; the D gene is possibly TRBD1 (6 bases). Per germline, CDR1 SGHNT and CDR2 YYREEE (reference sequence). The CDR3 is 15 amino acids. CDR3 nucleotide sequence: TGTGCCAGCAGTTTGGGACAAGCAACTAATGAAAAACTGTTTTTT. Translated: CASSLGQATNEKLFF.

The J gene is TRBJ2-7, the V gene TRBV7-9; D is ambiguous. Germline V gives CDR1 SEHNR, CDR2 FQNEAQ (reference sequence). The CDR3 runs to 14 residues. V lost 2 bases and J lost 0, with 8 bases in between. The CDR3 sequence: CASSLSISSYEQYF. CDR3 DNA: TGTGCCAGCAGCTTATCTATTAGCTCCTACGAGCAGTACTTC.

J is TRBJ2-7 and V is TRBV19; a weak D match, TRBD1 (6 bases). V was pared by 5 bases and J by 2 bases, with 10 bases between. This CDR3 comprises 13 residues. Germline values: CDR1 LNHDA, CDR2 SQIVND (reference sequence). In DNA, the CDR3 is TGTGCCAGTAGTTCCGGGACAACCTACGAGCAGTACTTC. As protein: CASSSGTTYEQYF.

Notes on this clone: The junction departs from germline at one end; a sequencing error may be responsible. This chain joins TRBV5-1 and TRBJ2-7, with D unclear. This CDR3 contains 16 residues. Per the germline V gene, CDR1 is SGHRS and CDR2 is YFSETQ. This chain's CDR3 is CASSLSRLGPAYEQYF. The CDR3 DNA reads TGCGCCAGCAGCTTGTCCCGTCTAGGTCCCGCCTATGAGCAGTACTTC. Based on the CDR3 plus reference TRBV5-1 and TRBJ2-7, the full variable domain is KAGVTQTPRYLIKTRGQQVTLSCSPISGHRSVSWYQQTPGQGLQFLFEYFSETQRNKGNFPGRFSGRQFSNSRSEMNVSTLELGDSALYLCASSLSRLGPAYEQYFGPGTRLTVT.